This TCR beta chain was profiled in a study of shared clonotypes between healthy human individuals (dated by TCRdb to 2020 to 2021). With respect to the entire study: The cohort included three men and a couple of women between 18 and 49 years of age. Per donor, three plates each were used for CD4 naive and CD4 memory, two for CD8 naive, and one for CD8 memory. To estimate repertoire size and how much clonotypes are shared between individuals, the study performed deep sequencing of blood TCR repertoires from roughly five healthy adults. Libraries were prepared and TCR repertoires were sequenced by different laboratories using diverse techniques, in order to increase sequencing depth and limit assay-specific biases. Between about 0.85 and 10 billion PBMCs per donor were obtained by leukapheresis.

For the CD8 naive samples, CD45RO-negative cells were positively selected for CCR7, yielding a CD45RA+CCR7+ population from which TemRA cells were excluded. The donors were healthy, HIV-negative adults with no recently reported acute infections or vaccinations. Every donor was a Caucasian adult living in Nashville, Tennessee, USA. After blood collection by leukapheresis, PBMCs were isolated using Ficoll-Histopaque density gradient centrifugation and then cryopreserved in the vapor phase of liquid nitrogen. Analytical flow cytometry was used to check the purity and quantity of each magnetically sorted T cell population. Genomic DNA was isolated from every sorted fraction and measured by UV absorbance on a Nanodrop 2000c. Using the deep immunoSEQ assay, multiplex PCR amplified TCR CDR3 regions from genomic DNA. For each cell subset, the extracted genomic DNA was distributed evenly across all wells of several immunoSEQ 96-well plates, and each plate served as one replicate. For sorted subsets, each replicate PCR was loaded with 200 to 250 ng genomic DNA, equivalent to about 30,000 T cell genomes. Purified libraries were quantified with a Qubit 3.0 fluorometer, sized on a Bioanalyzer 2100, and re-quantified with the KAPA Library Quantification kit. A separate single-read 150-cycle Illumina NextSeq 550 flow cell was used to sequence each immunoSEQ 96-well plate. Under the source paper's analysis protocol: Because only junctional sequences without quality scores were contained in the immunoSEQ output, filtering matching that applied to full-length reads could not be performed. To assign V/J genes and CDR3, sequences were annotated using PyIR, a Python wrapper for IgBLAST v1.9, with IMGT germline references. Reads with weak V/J assignments (E-value above 1e-6), missing CDR3, stop codons, out-of-frame junctions, or ambiguous translated residues were removed. V3J clonotypes were defined as sequences sharing the same inferred V gene, J gene, and CDR3 amino acid sequence. Percentage overlap between repertoires was computed as shared unique clonotypes divided by the size of the smaller repertoire. Repertoire richness was assessed with RTK rarefaction, the Chao1 estimator, and Recon v2.1 estimates of unobserved clonotypes. For all TCRbeta clonotypes obtained by the gDNA method from several donors, generation probabilities were computed with OLGA. In TCRdb, the immuneACCESS table is reduced to in-frame sequences with V and J assigned. These tables do not hold every clone; where another copy was compared, an unresolved V gene accounts for under half, and the others remain unexplained. The V and J calls and clone size are taken from that table; D and trimming were inferred from the DNA. Present in this sample are about 2.1 million clones, over 85% of which were seen just once. The ten largest make up around 1.8% of the sample.

The CDR3 measures 13 amino acids from cysteine to phenylalanine. The retained sequence is limited to the CDR3, 39 bases, with the frame set at the first base. Germline trimming: 4 bases from V, 5 bases from J; junction bases outside gene matches: 5. From the germline V gene, CDR1 is SGHDT and CDR2 is YYEEEE. Turning to this clone: The clone's antigen remains unknown. The input lacks base qualities; no much larger clone sits a single base away.

What the work shows at the level of the full study, not this receptor alone: Because the study included only a small number of donors, the genetic and exposure-history diversity represented was limited. Sampling was restricted to blood, and TCR repertoires in tissues likely differ from the TCR repertoires found in blood. Sharing across a few donors was observed for roughly 5% of naive CD4, 3.5% of naive CD8, 2% to 2.5% of memory CD4, and about 0.4% of memory CD8 clonotypes. Pairwise subsampling led to the expectation that sequencing depth would affect the degree of clonotype sharing among donors. Higher generation probabilities were observed for clonotypes shared by all four sorted-subset donors than for non-shared clonotypes. Rarefaction of sorted-subset datasets indicated incomplete sequencing despite the large sequencing depth. Naive subsets generally had larger estimated clonotype richness than memory subsets.

Sequences were obtained from naive CD8+ T cells from PBMCs. This specimen's cell subset or site label, interpreted: CD45RA+CCR7+. The chain employs TRBV5-6 and TRBJ2-7; TRBD1 agrees with 8 junctional bases. This sequence originates from a man in his late teens or twenties in good health. Some clones in this sample may be carry-over from other donors' samples. DNA sequence: TGTGCCAGCAGCCGGGACAGGTCCCACGAGCAGTACTTC. Its coded protein is CASSRDRSHEQYF.